The rows below give T cell receptor beta chains drawn from one sample of a study of shared clonotypes between healthy human individuals. TCRdb's table, derived via immunoSEQ multiplex PCR, lists solely in-frame clones and lacks some. The sample includes just over 2,000,000 clones, approximately 95% seen only once; the top ten take 0.1% to 0.15%. Material for sequencing was naive CD4+ T cells sorted from blood. The receptors derive from a young man in good health. Both conserved end residues are part of each CDR3. The order of the fields is V gene, J gene, clone size, D gene, CDR3 protein, CDR3 DNA. The D gene is left open where the match is weak. Clone size appears in some rows only: once, few, many, or a class for an expanded clone.

V gene: TRBV28
J gene: TRBJ1-2
clone size: once
D gene: .
CDR3 protein: CASTPGSLNYGYTF
CDR3 DNA: TGTGCCAGCACACCCGGGTCACTGAACTATGGCTACACCTTC

V gene: TRBV7-9
J gene: TRBJ2-2
clone size: .
D gene: .
CDR3 protein: CASSLFGELFF
CDR3 DNA: TGTGCCAGCAGCTTATTCGGGGAGCTGTTTTTT

V gene: TRBV9
J gene: TRBJ1-2
clone size: .
D gene: .
CDR3 protein: CASSVVADYNYGYTF
CDR3 DNA: TGTGCCAGCAGCGTAGTGGCAGATTATAACTATGGCTACACCTTC

V gene: TRBV11-2
J gene: TRBJ2-7
clone size: .
D gene: .
CDR3 protein: CASSLSSYEQYF
CDR3 DNA: TGTGCCAGCAGTTTGAGCTCCTACGAGCAGTACTTC

V gene: TRBV6-1
J gene: TRBJ1-2
clone size: .
D gene: .
CDR3 protein: CASSEYQVDRYGYTF
CDR3 DNA: TGTGCCAGCAGTGAATACCAAGTCGATCGCTATGGCTACACCTTC

V gene: TRBV18
J gene: TRBJ1-1
clone size: .
D gene: TRBD1
CDR3 protein: CASSQATGSGTEAFF
CDR3 DNA: TGTGCCAGCTCACAGGCGACAGGGTCGGGCACTGAAGCTTTCTTT

V gene: TRBV10-3
J gene: TRBJ2-1
clone size: .
D gene: .
CDR3 protein: CATRSHAGSGEQFF
CDR3 DNA: TGTGCCACCAGAAGCCACGCGGGGTCAGGTGAGCAGTTCTTC

V gene: TRBV5-1
J gene: TRBJ2-7
clone size: .
D gene: TRBD1
CDR3 protein: CASSLGQGSYEQYF
CDR3 DNA: TGCGCCAGCAGCTTGGGACAGGGCTCCTACGAGCAGTACTTC

V gene: TRBV30
J gene: TRBJ1-3
clone size: few
D gene: .
CDR3 protein: CAWTRQNTIYF
CDR3 DNA: TGTGCCTGGACCAGGCAAAACACCATATATTTT

V gene: TRBV18
J gene: TRBJ1-1
clone size: .
D gene: .
CDR3 protein: CASSPRLSQTNTEAFF
CDR3 DNA: TGTGCCAGCTCACCACGGCTCAGCCAGACCAACACTGAAGCTTTCTTT

V gene: TRBV7-8
J gene: TRBJ2-1
clone size: .
D gene: TRBD2
CDR3 protein: CASSLALAGGPLYNEQFF
CDR3 DNA: TGTGCCAGCAGCTTAGCACTAGCGGGGGGGCCGTTATACAATGAGCAGTTCTTC

V gene: TRBV18
J gene: TRBJ2-5
clone size: .
D gene: .
CDR3 protein: CASSLRDSSGETQYF
CDR3 DNA: TGTGCCAGCTCACTCCGGGATTCCTCAGGGGAGACCCAGTACTTC

V gene: TRBV5-1
J gene: TRBJ2-7
clone size: .
D gene: TRBD1
CDR3 protein: CASSFPTGTGSYEQYF
CDR3 DNA: TGCGCCAGCAGCTTCCCCACCGGGACAGGCTCCTACGAGCAGTACTTC

V gene: TRBV10-2
J gene: TRBJ1-1
clone size: .
D gene: TRBD1
CDR3 protein: CASSGDREGFSEAFF
CDR3 DNA: TGCGCCAGCAGTGGGGACAGGGAAGGGTTCTCGGAAGCTTTCTTT

V gene: TRBV4-1
J gene: TRBJ1-2
clone size: once
D gene: .
CDR3 protein: CASSQDAGAWVGYGYTF
CDR3 DNA: TGCGCCAGCAGCCAAGATGCGGGCGCTTGGGTCGGCTATGGCTACACCTTC

V gene: TRBV4-3
J gene: TRBJ2-1
clone size: many
D gene: .
CDR3 protein: CASSQERVGYNEQFF
CDR3 DNA: TGCGCCAGCAGCCAAGAAAGGGTCGGGTACAATGAGCAGTTCTTC

V gene: TRBV7-9
J gene: TRBJ2-5
clone size: .
D gene: .
CDR3 protein: CASSPWGAQETQYF
CDR3 DNA: TGTGCCAGCAGCCCGTGGGGGGCCCAAGAGACCCAGTACTTC

V gene: TRBV10-3
J gene: TRBJ1-2
clone size: .
D gene: .
CDR3 protein: CAISEAEDYGYTF
CDR3 DNA: TGTGCCATCAGTGAGGCGGAAGACTATGGCTACACCTTC

V gene: TRBV29-1
J gene: TRBJ2-2
clone size: .
D gene: .
CDR3 protein: CSVPGELNTGELFF
CDR3 DNA: TGCAGCGTTCCGGGGGAACTAAACACCGGGGAGCTGTTTTTT

V gene: TRBV14
J gene: TRBJ2-1
clone size: .
D gene: TRBD2
CDR3 protein: CASSRELAGGNEQFF
CDR3 DNA: TGTGCCAGCAGCCGGGAGCTAGCGGGAGGTAATGAGCAGTTCTTC

V gene: TRBV7-9
J gene: TRBJ1-1
clone size: few
D gene: .
CDR3 protein: CASSTTPPTGAYEAFF
CDR3 DNA: TGTGCCAGCAGTACCACCCCCCCGACAGGCGCCTATGAAGCTTTCTTT

V gene: TRBV11-2
J gene: TRBJ2-2
clone size: .
D gene: .
CDR3 protein: CASSLFTGELFF
CDR3 DNA: TGTGCCAGCAGCCTTTTCACCGGGGAGCTGTTTTTT

V gene: TRBV7-9
J gene: TRBJ1-1
clone size: once
D gene: TRBD1
CDR3 protein: CAGYRGGTEAFF
CDR3 DNA: TGTGCCGGATACAGGGGAGGGACTGAAGCTTTCTTT

V gene: TRBV5-6
J gene: TRBJ1-1
clone size: .
D gene: TRBD1
CDR3 protein: CASSFGDRGNTEAFF
CDR3 DNA: TGTGCCAGCAGTTTTGGAGACAGGGGGAACACTGAAGCTTTCTTT

V gene: TRBV18
J gene: TRBJ2-7
clone size: .
D gene: TRBD1
CDR3 protein: CASSPGQGKGEQYF
CDR3 DNA: TGTGCCAGCTCACCCGGACAGGGGAAGGGCGAGCAGTACTTC

V gene: TRBV28
J gene: TRBJ1-6
clone size: few
D gene: .
CDR3 protein: CASSFYNSPLHF
CDR3 DNA: TGTGCCAGCAGTTTTTATAATTCACCCCTCCACTTT

V gene: TRBV5-1
J gene: TRBJ2-3
clone size: .
D gene: TRBD1
CDR3 protein: CASSQDRAPDTQYF
CDR3 DNA: TGCGCCAGCAGTCAAGACAGGGCTCCAGATACGCAGTATTTT

V gene: TRBV15
J gene: TRBJ1-1
clone size: .
D gene: .
CDR3 protein: CATSREGTEAFF
CDR3 DNA: TGTGCCACCAGCAGAGAAGGAACTGAAGCTTTCTTT